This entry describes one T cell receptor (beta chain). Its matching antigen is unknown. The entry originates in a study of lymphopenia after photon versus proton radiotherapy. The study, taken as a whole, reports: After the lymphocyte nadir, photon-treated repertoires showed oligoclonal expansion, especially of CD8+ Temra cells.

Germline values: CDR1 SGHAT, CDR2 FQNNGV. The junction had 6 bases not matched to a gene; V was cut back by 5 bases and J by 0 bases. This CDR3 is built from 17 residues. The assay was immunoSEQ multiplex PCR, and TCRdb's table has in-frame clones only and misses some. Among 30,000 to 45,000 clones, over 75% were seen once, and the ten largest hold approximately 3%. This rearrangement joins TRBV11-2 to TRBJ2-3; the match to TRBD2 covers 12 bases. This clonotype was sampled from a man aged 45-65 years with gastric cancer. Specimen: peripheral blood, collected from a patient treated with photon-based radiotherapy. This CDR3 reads CASSPEGTSGSTDTQYF. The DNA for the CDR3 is TGTGCCAGCAGCCCTGAAGGGACTAGCGGGAGCACAGATACGCAGTATTTT. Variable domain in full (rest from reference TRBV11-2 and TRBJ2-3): EAGVAQSPRYKIIEKRQSVAFWCNPISGHATLYWYQQILGQGPKLLIQFQNNGVVDDSQLPKDRFSAERLKGVDSTLKIQPAKLEDSAVYLCASSPEGTSGSTDTQYFGPGTRLTVL.